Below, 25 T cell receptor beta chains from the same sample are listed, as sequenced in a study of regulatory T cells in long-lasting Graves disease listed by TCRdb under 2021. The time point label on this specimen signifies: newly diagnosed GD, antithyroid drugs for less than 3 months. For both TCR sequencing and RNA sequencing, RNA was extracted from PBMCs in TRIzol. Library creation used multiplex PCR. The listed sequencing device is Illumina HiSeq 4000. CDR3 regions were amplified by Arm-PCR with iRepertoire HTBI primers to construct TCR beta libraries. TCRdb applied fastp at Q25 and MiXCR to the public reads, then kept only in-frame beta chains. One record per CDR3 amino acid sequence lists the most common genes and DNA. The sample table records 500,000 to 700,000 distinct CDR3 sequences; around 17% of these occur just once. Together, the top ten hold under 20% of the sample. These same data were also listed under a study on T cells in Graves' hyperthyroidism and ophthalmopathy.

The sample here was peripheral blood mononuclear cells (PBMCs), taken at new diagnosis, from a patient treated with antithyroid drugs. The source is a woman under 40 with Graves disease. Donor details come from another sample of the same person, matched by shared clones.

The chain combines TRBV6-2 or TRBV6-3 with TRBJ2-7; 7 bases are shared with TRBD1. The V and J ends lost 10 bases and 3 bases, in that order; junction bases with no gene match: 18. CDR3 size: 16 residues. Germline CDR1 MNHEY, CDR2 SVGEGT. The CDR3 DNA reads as TGTGCCACCAAGGGGAGACAGGGTCGAACCAGCTACGAGCAGTACTTC. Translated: CATKGRQGRTSYEQYF.

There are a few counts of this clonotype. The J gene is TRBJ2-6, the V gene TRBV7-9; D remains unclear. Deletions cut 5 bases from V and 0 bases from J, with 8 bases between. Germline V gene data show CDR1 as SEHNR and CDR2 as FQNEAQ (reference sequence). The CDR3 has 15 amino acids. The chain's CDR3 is CASSADRSGANVLTF. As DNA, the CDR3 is TGTGCCAGCAGCGCGGACCGCTCTGGGGCCAACGTCCTGACTTTC.

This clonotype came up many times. CDR3: CASSPHGGIQSEAFF. In DNA form, the CDR3 reads TGTGCCAGCAGCCCCCACGGGGGAATCCAATCTGAAGCTTTCTTT. The chain couples TRBV7-9 to TRBJ1-1; tentatively, D is TRBD1 (5 bases). V was pared by 5 bases and J by 6 bases, with 19 bases between. Germline CDR1 and CDR2: SEHNR and FQNEAQ (reference sequence). This CDR3 is 15 amino acids long.

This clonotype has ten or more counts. The CDR3 is CASSATGRSYNEQFF. The CDR3 DNA follows: TGTGCCAGCAGTGCCACAGGGCGATCCTACAATGAGCAGTTCTTC. The chain uses TRBV28 and TRBJ2-1; perhaps TRBD1 as D (6 bases). The germline V gene encodes CDR1 MDHEN and CDR2 SYDVKM. The V gene lost 5 bases and the J gene lost 1 base, with 12 bases spanning the gap. This CDR3 spans 15 amino acids.

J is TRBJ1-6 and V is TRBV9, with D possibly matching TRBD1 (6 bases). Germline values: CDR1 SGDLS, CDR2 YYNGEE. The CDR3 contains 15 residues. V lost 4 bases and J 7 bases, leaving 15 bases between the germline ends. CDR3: CASSTRTAPNSPLHF. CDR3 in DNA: TGTGCCAGCAGCACCCGGACAGCCCCAAATTCACCCCTCCACTTT.

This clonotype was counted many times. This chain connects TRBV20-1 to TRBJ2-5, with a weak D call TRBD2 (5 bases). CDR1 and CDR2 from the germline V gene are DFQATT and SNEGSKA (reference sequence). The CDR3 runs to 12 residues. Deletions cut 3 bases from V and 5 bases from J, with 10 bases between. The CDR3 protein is CSARSGMETQYF. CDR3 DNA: TGCAGTGCTAGGAGCGGTATGGAGACCCAGTACTTC.

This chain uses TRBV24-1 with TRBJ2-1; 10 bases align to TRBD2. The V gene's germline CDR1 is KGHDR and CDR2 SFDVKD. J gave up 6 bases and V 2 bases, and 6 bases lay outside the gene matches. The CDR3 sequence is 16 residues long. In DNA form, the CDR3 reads TGTGCCACCAGTGATTCCCTAGCGGGGGTGATCAATGAGCAGTTCTTC. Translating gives CATSDSLAGVINEQFF.

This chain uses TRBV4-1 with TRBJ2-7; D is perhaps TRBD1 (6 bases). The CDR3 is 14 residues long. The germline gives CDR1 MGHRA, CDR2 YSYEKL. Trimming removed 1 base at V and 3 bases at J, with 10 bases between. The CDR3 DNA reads TGCGCCAGCAGCCAAGGTAGGGGACACTACGAGCAGTACTTC. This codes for CASSQGRGHYEQYF.

In nucleotides, the CDR3 is TGTGCCACCAGTCCCGATCCAATGGGTCTCGTGCAGTTCTTC. Encoded protein: CATSPDPMGLVQFF. The rearrangement joins TRBV24-1 to TRBJ2-1; D is unresolved. V was trimmed by 6 bases and J by 12 bases, leaving 20 bases between them. The CDR3 spans 14 residues. Per germline, CDR1 KGHDR and CDR2 SFDVKD.

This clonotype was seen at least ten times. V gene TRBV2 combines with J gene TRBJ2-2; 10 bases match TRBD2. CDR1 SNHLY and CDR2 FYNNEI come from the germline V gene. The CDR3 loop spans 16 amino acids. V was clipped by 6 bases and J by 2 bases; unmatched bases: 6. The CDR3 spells CASRQGLAANTGELFF. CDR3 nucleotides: TGTGCCAGCAGACAAGGACTAGCGGCAAACACCGGGGAGCTGTTTTTT. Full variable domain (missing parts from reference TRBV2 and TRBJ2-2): EPEVTQTPSHQVTQMGQEVILRCVPISNHLYFYWYRQILGQKVEFLVSFYNNEISEKSEIFDDQFSVERPDGSNFTLKIRSTKLEDSAMYFCASRQGLAANTGELFFGEGSRLTVL.

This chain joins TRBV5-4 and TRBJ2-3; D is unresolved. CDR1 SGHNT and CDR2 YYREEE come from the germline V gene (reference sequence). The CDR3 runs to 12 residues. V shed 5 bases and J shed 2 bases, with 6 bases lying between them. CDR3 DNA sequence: TGTGCCAGCAGTTCAGACACAGATACGCAGTATTTT. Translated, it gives CASSSDTDTQYF.

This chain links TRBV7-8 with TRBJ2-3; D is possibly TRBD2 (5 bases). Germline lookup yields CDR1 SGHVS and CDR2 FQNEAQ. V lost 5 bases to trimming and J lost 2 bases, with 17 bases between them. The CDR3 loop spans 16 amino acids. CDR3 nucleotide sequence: TGTGCCAGCAGCCCCCTTATGAGTGACTACACAGATACGCAGTATTTT. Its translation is CASSPLMSDYTDTQYF. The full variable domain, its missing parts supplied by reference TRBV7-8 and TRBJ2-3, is GAGVSQSPRYKVAKRGQDVALRCDPISGHVSLFWYQQALGQGPEFLTYFQNEAQLDKSGLPSDRFFAERPEGSVSTLKIQRTQQEDSAVYLCASSPLMSDYTDTQYFGPGTRLTVL.

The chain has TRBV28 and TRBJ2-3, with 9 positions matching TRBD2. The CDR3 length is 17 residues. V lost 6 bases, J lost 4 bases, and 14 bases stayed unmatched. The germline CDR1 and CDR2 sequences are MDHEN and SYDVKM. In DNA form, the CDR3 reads TGTGCCAGCAGCACCTCGCGGCTAGCGGGACGCGCAGATACGCAGTATTTT. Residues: CASSTSRLAGRADTQYF.

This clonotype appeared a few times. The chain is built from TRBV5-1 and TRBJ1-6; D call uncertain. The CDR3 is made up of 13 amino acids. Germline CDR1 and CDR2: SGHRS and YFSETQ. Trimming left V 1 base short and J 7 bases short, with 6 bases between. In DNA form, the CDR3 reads TGCGCCAGCAGCTTGCAAGAAAATTCACCCCTCCACTTT. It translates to CASSLQENSPLHF.

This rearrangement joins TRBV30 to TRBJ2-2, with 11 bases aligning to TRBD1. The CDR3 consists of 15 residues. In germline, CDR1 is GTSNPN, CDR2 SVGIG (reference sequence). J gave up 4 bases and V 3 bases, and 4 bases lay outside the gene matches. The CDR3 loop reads CAWSPGQGVTGELFF. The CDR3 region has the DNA TGTGCCTGGAGCCCGGGACAGGGGGTCACCGGGGAGCTGTTTTTT. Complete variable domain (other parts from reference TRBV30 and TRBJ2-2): SQTIHQWPATLVQPVGSPLSLECTVEGTSNPNLYWYRQAAGRGLQLLFYSVGIGQISSEVPQNLSASRPQDRQFILSSKKLLLSDSGFYLCAWSPGQGVTGELFFGEGSRLTVL.

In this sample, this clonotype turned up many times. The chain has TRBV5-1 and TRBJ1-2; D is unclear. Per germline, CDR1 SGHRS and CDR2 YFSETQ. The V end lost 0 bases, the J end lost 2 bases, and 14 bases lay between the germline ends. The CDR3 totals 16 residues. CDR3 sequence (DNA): TGCGCCAGCAGCTTGGAGCTACGGGCAGAAAACTATGGCTACACCTTC. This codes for CASSLELRAENYGYTF.

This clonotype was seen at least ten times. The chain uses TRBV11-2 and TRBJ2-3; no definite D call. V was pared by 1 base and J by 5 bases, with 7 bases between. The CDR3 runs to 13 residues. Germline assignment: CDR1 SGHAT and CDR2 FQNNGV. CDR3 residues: CASSLAIIDTQYF. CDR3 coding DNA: TGTGCCAGCAGCTTAGCCATTATAGATACGCAGTATTTT.

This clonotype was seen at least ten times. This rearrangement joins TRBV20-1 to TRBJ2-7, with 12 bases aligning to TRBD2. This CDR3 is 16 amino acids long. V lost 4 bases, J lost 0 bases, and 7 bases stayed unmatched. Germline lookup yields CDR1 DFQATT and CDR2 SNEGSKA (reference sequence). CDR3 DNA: TGCAGTGCTACGACGACTAGCGGGGGCACCTCCTACGAGCAGTACTTC. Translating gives CSATTTSGGTSYEQYF.

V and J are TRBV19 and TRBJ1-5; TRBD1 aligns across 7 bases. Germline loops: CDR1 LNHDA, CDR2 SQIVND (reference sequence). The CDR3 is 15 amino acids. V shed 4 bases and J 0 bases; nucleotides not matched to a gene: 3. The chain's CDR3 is CASSKTGVSNQPQHF. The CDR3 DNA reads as TGTGCCAGTAGTAAAACAGGGGTTAGCAATCAGCCCCAGCATTTT.

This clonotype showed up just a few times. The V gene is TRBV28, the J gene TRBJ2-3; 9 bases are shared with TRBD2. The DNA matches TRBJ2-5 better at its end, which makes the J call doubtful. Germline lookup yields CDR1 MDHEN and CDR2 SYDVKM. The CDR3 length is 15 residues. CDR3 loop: CASSTLAGISETQYF. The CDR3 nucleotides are TGTGCCAGCAGCACCCTAGCGGGAATTTCGGAGACCCAGTACTTC.

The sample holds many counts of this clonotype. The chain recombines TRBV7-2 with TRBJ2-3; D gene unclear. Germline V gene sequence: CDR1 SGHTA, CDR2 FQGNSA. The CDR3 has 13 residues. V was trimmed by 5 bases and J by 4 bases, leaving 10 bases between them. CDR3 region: CASSRRLPDTQYF. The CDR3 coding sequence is TGTGCCAGCAGCCGGAGACTCCCAGATACGCAGTATTTT.

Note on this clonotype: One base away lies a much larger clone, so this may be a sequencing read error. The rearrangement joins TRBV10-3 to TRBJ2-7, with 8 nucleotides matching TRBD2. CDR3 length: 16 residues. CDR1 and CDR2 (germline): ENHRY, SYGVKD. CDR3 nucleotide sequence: TGTACCATCAGCCCTAGCGGGTCGGATCCTCGCTACGAGCAGTACTTC. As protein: CTISPSGSDPRYEQYF.

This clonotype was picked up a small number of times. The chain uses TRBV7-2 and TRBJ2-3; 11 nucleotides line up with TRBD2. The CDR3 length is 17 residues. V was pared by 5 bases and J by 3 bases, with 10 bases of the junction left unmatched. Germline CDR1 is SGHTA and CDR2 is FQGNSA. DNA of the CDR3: TGTGCCAGCAGCCAAGATAGCGGGAGGGCCCGGACAGATACGCAGTATTTT. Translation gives CASSQDSGRARTDTQYF. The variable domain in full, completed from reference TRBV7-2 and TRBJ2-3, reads GAGVSQSPSNKVTEKGKDVELRCDPISGHTALYWYRQSLGQGLEFLIYFQGNSAPDKSGLPSDRFSAERTGGSVSTLTIQRTQQEDSAVYLCASSQDSGRARTDTQYFGPGTRLTVL.

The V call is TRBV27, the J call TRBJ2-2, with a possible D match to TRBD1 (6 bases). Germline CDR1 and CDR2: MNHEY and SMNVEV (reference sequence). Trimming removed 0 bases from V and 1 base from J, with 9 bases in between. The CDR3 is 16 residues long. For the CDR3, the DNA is TGTGCCAGCAGTTTATCTGTCAGGGGGAACACCGGGGAGCTGTTTTTT. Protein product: CASSLSVRGNTGELFF.

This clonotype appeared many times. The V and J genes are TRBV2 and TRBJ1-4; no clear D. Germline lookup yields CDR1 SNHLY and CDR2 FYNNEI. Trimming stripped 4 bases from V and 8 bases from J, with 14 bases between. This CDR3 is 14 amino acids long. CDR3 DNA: TGTGCCAGCAGTGCATCGGGGTTGGGCGAAAAACTGTTTTTT. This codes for CASSASGLGEKLFF.